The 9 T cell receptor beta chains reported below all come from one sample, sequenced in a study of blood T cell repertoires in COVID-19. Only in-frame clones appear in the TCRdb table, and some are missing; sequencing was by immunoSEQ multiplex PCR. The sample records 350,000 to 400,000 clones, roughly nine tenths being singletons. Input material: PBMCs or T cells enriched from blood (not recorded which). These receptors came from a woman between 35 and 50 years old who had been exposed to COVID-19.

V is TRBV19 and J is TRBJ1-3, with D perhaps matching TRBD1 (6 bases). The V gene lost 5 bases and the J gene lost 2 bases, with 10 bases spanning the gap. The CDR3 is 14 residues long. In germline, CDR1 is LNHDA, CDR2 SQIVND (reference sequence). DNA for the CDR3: TGTGCCAGTAGTCGGGCAGGGGCTGGAAACACCATATATTTT. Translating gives CASSRAGAGNTIYF.

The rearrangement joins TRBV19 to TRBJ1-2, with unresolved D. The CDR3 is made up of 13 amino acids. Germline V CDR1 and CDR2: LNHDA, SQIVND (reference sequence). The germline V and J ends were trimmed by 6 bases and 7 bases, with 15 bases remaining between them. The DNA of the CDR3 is TGTGCCAGTAGGCCTCACGCAGGAAGTGGCTACACCTTC. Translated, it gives CASRPHAGSGYTF.

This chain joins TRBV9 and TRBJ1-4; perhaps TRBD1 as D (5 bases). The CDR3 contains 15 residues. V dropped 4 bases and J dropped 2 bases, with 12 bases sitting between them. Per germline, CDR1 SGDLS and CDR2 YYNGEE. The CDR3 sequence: CASSRGRGTNEKLFF. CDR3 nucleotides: TGTGCCAGCAGCAGGGGAAGGGGCACTAATGAAAAACTGTTTTTT. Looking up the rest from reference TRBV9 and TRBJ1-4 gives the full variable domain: DSGVTQTPKHLITATGQRVTLRCSPRSGDLSVYWYQQSLDQGLQFLIQYYNGEERAKGNILERFSAQQFPDLHSELNLSSLELGDSALYFCASSRGRGTNEKLFFGSGTQLSVL.

The CDR3 coding sequence is TGTGCCAGCAGTTTTTTGGCGACAGGGCCAAGCAATCAGCCCCAGCATTTT. This translates into CASSFLATGPSNQPQHF. The chain couples TRBV28 to TRBJ1-5; TRBD1 matches at 7 bases. V was pared by 3 bases and J by 1 base, with 9 bases of the junction left unmatched. The CDR3 loop spans 17 amino acids. Per germline, CDR1 MDHEN and CDR2 SYDVKM.

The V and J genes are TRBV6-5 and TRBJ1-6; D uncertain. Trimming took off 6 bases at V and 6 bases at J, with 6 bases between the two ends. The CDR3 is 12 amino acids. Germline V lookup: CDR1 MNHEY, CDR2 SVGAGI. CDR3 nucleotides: TGTGCCAGCAGCGGCGGTAATTCACCCCTCCACTTT. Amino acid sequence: CASSGGNSPLHF.

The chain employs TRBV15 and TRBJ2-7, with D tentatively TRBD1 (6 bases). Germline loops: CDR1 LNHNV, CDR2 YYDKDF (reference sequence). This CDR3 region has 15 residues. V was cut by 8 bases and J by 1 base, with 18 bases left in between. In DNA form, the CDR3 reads TGTGCCACCCGAGATAGGGACATCGATTCCTACGAGCAGTACTTC. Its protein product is CATRDRDIDSYEQYF.

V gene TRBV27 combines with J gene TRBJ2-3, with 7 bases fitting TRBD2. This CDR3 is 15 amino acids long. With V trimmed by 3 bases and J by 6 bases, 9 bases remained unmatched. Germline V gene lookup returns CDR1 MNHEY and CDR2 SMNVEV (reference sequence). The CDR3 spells CASSLAFSSGDTQYF. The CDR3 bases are TGTGCCAGCAGTTTGGCCTTCAGTAGCGGGGATACGCAGTATTTT.

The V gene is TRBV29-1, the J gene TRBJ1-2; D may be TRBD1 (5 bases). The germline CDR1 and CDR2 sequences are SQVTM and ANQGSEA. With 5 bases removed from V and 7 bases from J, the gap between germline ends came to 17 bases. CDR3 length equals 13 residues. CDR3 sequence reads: CSVLMGGSAGYTF. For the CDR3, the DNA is TGCAGCGTTCTGATGGGGGGATCGGCTGGCTACACCTTC.

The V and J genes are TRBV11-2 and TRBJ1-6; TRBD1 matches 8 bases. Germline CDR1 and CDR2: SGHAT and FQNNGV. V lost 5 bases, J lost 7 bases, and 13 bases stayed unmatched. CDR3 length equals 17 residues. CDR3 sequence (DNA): TGTGCCAGCAGCCCTAATGGCCCAGGGGGCCCCAATTCACCCCTCCACTTT. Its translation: CASSPNGPGGPNSPLHF.